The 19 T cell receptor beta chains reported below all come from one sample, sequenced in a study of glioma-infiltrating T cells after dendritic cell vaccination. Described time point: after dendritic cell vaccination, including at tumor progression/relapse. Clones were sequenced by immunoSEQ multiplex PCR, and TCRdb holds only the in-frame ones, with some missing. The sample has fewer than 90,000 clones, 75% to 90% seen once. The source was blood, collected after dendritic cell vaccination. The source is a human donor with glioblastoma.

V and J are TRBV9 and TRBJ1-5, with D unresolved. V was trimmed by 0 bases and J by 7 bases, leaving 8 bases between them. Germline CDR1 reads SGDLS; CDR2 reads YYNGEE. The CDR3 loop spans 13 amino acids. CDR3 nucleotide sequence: TGTGCCAGCAGCGTAGGTCCTGGCCAGCCCCAGCATTTT. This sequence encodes CASSVGPGQPQHF. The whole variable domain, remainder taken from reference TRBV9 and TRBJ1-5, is DSGVTQTPKHLITATGQRVTLRCSPRSGDLSVYWYQQSLDQGLQFLIQYYNGEERAKGNILERFSAQQFPDLHSELNLSSLELGDSALYFCASSVGPGQPQHFGDGTRLSIL.

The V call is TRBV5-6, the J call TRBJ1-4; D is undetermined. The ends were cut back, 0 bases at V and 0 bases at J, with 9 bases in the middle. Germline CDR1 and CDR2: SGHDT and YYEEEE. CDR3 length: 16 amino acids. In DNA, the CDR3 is TGTGCCAGCAGCTTGGATCTCGGTGCAACTAATGAAAAACTGTTTTTT. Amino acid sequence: CASSLDLGATNEKLFF. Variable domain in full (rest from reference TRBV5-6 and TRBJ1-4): DAGVTQSPTHLIKTRGQQVTLRCSPKSGHDTVSWYQQALGQGPQFIFQYYEEEERQRGNFPDRFSGHQFPNYSSELNVNALLLGDSALYLCASSLDLGATNEKLFFGSGTQLSVL.

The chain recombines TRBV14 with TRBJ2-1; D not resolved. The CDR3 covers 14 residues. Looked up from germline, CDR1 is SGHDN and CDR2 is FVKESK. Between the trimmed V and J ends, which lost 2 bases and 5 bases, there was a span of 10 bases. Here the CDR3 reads CASSQFLENNEQFF. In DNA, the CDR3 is TGTGCCAGCAGCCAATTTCTAGAAAACAATGAGCAGTTCTTC.

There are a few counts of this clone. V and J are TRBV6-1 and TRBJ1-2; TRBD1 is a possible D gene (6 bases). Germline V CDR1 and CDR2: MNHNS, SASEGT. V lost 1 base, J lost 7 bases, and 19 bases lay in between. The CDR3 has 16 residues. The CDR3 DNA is TGTGCCAGCAGTGAAGAGTCTAAGGGGGTTGTTGGTGGCTACACCTTC. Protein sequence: CASSEESKGVVGGYTF.

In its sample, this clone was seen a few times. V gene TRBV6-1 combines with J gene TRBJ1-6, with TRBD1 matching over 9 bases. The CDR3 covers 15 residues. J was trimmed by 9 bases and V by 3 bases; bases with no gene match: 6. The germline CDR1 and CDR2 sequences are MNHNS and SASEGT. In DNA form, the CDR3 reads TGTGCCAGCAGTGATCGTGACAGGGGGATTTCACCCCTCCACTTT. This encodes CASSDRDRGISPLHF.

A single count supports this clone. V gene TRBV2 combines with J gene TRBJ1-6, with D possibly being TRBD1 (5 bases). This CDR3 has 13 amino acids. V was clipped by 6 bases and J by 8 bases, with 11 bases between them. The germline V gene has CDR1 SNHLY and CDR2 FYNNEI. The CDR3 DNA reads TGTGCCAGCAGACAGGATAGGGATTCACCCCTCCACTTT. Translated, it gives CASRQDRDSPLHF.

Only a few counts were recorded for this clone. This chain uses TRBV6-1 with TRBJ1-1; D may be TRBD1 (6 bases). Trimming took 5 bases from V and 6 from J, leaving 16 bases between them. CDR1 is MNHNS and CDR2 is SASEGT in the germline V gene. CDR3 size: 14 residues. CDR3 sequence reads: CASSLLGGDAEAFF. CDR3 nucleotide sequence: TGTGCCAGCAGTCTTCTAGGGGGGGACGCTGAAGCTTTCTTT.

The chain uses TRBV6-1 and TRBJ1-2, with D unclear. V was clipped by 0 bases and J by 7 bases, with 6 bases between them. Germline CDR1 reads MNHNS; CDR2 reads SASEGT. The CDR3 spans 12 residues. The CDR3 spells CASSEARFGYTF. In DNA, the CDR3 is TGTGCCAGCAGTGAAGCGCGATTTGGCTACACCTTC.

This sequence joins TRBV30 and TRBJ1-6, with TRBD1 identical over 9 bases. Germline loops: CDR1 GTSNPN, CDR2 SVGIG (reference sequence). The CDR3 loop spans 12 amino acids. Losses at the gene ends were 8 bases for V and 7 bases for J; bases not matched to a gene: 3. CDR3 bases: TGTGCCGGACAGGGGAAAAATTCACCCCTCCACTTT. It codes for CAGQGKNSPLHF.

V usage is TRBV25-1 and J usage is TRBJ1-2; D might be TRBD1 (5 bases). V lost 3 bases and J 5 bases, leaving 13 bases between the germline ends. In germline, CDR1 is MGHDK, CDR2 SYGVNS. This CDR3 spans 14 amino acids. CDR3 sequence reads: CASSEVQGGYGYTF. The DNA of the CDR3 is TGTGCCAGCAGTGAGGTGCAGGGTGGGTATGGCTACACCTTC.

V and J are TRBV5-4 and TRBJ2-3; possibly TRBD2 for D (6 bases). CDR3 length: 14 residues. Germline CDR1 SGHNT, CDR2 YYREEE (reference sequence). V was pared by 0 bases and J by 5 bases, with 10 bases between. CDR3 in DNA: TGTGCCAGCAGCTTGGTGGAGGGCGGAGATACGCAGTATTTT. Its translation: CASSLVEGGDTQYF. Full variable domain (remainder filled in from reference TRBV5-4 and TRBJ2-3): ETGVTQSPTHLIKTRGQQVTLRCSSQSGHNTVSWYQQALGQGPQFIFQYYREEENGRGNFPPRFSGLQFPNYSSELNVNALELDDSALYLCASSLVEGGDTQYFGPGTRLTVL.

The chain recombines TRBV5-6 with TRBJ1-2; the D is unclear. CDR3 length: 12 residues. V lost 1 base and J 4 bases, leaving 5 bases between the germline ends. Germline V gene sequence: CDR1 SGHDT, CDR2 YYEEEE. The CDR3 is CASSLNFYGYTF. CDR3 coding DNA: TGTGCCAGCAGCTTGAACTTCTATGGCTACACCTTC. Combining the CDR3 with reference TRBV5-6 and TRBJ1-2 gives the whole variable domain DAGVTQSPTHLIKTRGQQVTLRCSPKSGHDTVSWYQQALGQGPQFIFQYYEEEERQRGNFPDRFSGHQFPNYSSELNVNALLLGDSALYLCASSLNFYGYTFGSGTRLTVV.

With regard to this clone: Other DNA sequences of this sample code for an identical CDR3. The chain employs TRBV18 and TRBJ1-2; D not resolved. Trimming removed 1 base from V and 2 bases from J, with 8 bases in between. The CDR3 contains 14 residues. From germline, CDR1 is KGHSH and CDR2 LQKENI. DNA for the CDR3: TGTGCCAGCTCACCACTACGCGGGAACTATGGCTACACCTTC. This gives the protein CASSPLRGNYGYTF.

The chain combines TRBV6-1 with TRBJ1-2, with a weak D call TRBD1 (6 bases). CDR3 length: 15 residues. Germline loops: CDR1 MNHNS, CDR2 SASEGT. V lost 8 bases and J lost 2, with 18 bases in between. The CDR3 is CASFVAGQSNYGYTF. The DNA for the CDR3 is TGTGCCAGCTTTGTGGCAGGACAGTCGAACTATGGCTACACCTTC.

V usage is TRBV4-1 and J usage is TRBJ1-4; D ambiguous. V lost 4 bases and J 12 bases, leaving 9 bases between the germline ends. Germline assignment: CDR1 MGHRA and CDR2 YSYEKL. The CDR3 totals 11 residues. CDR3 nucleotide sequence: TGCGCCAGCAGCCTGGCGGGCCAACTGTTTTTT. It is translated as CASSLAGQLFF.

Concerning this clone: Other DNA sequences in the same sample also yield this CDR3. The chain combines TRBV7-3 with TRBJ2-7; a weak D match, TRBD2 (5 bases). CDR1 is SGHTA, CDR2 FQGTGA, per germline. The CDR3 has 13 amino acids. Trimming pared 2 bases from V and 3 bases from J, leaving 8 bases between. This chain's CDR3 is CASSLGRDYEQYF. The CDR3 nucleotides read TGTGCCAGCAGCTTAGGGAGAGACTACGAGCAGTACTTC.

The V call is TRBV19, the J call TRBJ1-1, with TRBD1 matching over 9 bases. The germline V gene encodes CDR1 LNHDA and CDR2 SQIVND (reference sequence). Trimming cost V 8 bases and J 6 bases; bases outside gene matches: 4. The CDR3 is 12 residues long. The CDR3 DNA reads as TGTGCCAGTGGGGACAGGGAAGCTGAAGCTTTCTTT. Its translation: CASGDREAEAFF.

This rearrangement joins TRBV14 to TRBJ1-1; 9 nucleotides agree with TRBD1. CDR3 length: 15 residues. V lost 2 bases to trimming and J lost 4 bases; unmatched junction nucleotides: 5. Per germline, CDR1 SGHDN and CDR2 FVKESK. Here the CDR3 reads CASSQLDRGPTEAFF. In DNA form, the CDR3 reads TGTGCCAGCAGCCAATTGGACAGGGGACCCACTGAAGCTTTCTTT. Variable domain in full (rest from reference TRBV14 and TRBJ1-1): EAGVTQFPSHSVIEKGQTVTLRCDPISGHDNLYWYRRVMGKEIKFLLHFVKESKQDESGMPNNRFLAERTGGTYSTLKVQPAELEDSGVYFCASSQLDRGPTEAFFGQGTRLTVV.

CDR3 loop: CASSIVLGSGMNTEAFF. The CDR3 DNA is TGTGCCAGTAGTATAGTCTTAGGGTCCGGGATGAACACTGAAGCTTTCTTT. This chain connects TRBV19 to TRBJ1-1; D gene ambiguous. The CDR3 spans 17 residues. Germline CDR1 reads LNHDA; CDR2 reads SQIVND (reference sequence). V was trimmed by 1 base and J by 0 bases, leaving 15 bases between them. Variable domain in full (rest from reference TRBV19 and TRBJ1-1): DGGITQSPKYLFRKEGQNVTLSCEQNLNHDAMYWYRQDPGQGLRLIYYSQIVNDFQKGDIAEGYSVSREKKESFPLTVTSAQKNPTAFYLCASSIVLGSGMNTEAFFGQGTRLTVV.